A selection of T cell receptor beta chains follows, all from one sample in a study of T cell responses to AZD1222 COVID-19 vaccine. Assay used: immunoSEQ multiplex PCR; TCRdb lists only in-frame clones, some missing. In the table there are around 210,000 clones, about 95% of which are singletons. The sample here was peripheral blood, taken 28 days after the second dose of the MenACWY control vaccine. The source is an adult who received the MenACWY meningococcal vaccine as a control. Each CDR3 is given with its conserved first and last residue. A D gene is named only where the DNA matches it firmly. Not all rows give a size; the values are once, few, many and, for expanded clones, a class.

J gene	V gene	clone size	D gene	CDR3 protein	CDR3 DNA
TRBJ1-4	TRBV5-5	.	.	CASSFGDRGMWEKLFF	TGTGCCAGCAGCTTCGGCGATAGAGGGATGTGGGAAAAACTGTTTTTT
TRBJ2-5	TRBV19	.	TRBD1	CASGHRGERETQYF	TGTGCCAGCGGACACAGGGGCGAAAGAGAGACCCAGTACTTC
TRBJ2-3	TRBV2	.	.	CASKGLPADTQYF	TGTGCCAGCAAGGGGCTACCAGCGGATACGCAGTATTTT
TRBJ1-1	TRBV30	.	.	CAWTKVLNTEAFF	TGTGCCTGGACTAAAGTCTTGAACACTGAAGCTTTCTTT
TRBJ2-1	TRBV21-1	.	.	CASSNLVGVNEQFF	TGTGCCAGCAGCAACTTGGTAGGGGTCAATGAGCAGTTCTTC
TRBJ1-4	TRBV28	.	.	CASSLPHSTNEKLFF	TGTGCCAGCAGTTTACCCCACAGTACTAATGAAAAACTGTTTTTT
TRBJ1-6	TRBV7-2	once	.	CASSPGHPGGSPLHF	TGTGCCAGCAGCCCCGGACACCCGGGGGGGTCACCCCTCCACTTT
TRBJ2-1	TRBV7-9	.	TRBD2	CASSLLAGVDNEQFF	TGTGCCAGCAGCTTACTAGCGGGAGTCGACAATGAGCAGTTCTTC
TRBJ2-3	TRBV13	once	.	CASSLGLGTDTQYF	TGTGCCAGCAGCTTAGGGCTAGGCACAGATACGCAGTATTTT
TRBJ1-6	TRBV3-1/TRBV3-2	.	.	CASSQDGFPLHF	TGTGCCAGCAGCCAAGACGGGTTCCCCCTCCACTTT
TRBJ1-3	TRBV18	.	.	CASSPPGTGNTIYF	TGTGCCAGCTCACCACCGGGTACTGGAAACACCATATATTTT
TRBJ2-2	TRBV30	.	.	CAGLRTRAGELFF	TGTGCCGGGTTGCGTACTCGAGCCGGGGAGCTGTTTTTT
TRBJ2-3	TRBV11-1	.	.	CASIRGGSTDTQYF	TGTGCCAGTATCAGAGGCGGAAGCACAGATACGCAGTATTTT
TRBJ2-7	TRBV14	.	.	CASSPSQGSYEQYF	TGTGCCAGCAGCCCATCCCAGGGATCCTACGAGCAGTACTTC
TRBJ2-2	TRBV10-3	.	TRBD2	CAISPGGGPGELFF	TGTGCCATCAGTCCCGGGGGGGGCCCCGGGGAGCTGTTTTTT
TRBJ1-1	TRBV7-9	.	TRBD1	CASSSPGQGEPHTEAFF	TGTGCCAGCAGCTCCCCCGGACAGGGGGAGCCTCACACTGAAGCTTTCTTT
TRBJ2-5	TRBV27	.	TRBD2	CASSLGGLAGGQETQYF	TGTGCCAGCAGTTTAGGTGGCCTAGCGGGGGGCCAAGAGACCCAGTACTTC
TRBJ1-2	TRBV11-2	once	TRBD1	CASSLTQGDYGYTF	TGTGCCAGCAGCTTAACACAGGGGGACTATGGCTACACCTTC
TRBJ2-1	TRBV2	.	.	CASSVKQDNNEQFF	TGTGCCAGCAGTGTTAAACAGGACAACAATGAGCAGTTCTTC
TRBJ1-1	TRBV18	.	.	CASSPQGQDTEAFF	TGTGCCAGCTCACCACAGGGGCAGGACACTGAAGCTTTCTTT
TRBJ2-7	TRBV10-3	.	.	CAIRRSDGGDYEQYF	TGTGCCATCAGAAGATCCGACGGGGGCGACTACGAGCAGTACTTC
TRBJ2-7	TRBV5-1	.	TRBD1	CASSTSGQGEYGSYEQYF	TGCGCCAGCAGCACTTCCGGACAGGGGGAGTATGGCTCCTACGAGCAGTACTTC
TRBJ2-7	TRBV2	.	TRBD2	CASSEIPAGDYEQYF	TGTGCCAGCAGTGAAATCCCAGCGGGAGATTACGAGCAGTACTTC
TRBJ1-1	TRBV28	.	.	CASSWDSIGAFF	TGTGCCAGCAGTTGGGACTCCATAGGGGCTTTCTTT
TRBJ2-1	TRBV4-2	once	TRBD2	CASSQGGGASNDEQFF	TGTGCCAGCAGCCAAGGCGGGGGGGCCTCTAACGATGAGCAGTTCTTC
TRBJ1-4	TRBV4-3	.	.	CASSQDGQWNEKLFF	TGCGCCAGTAGCCAAGACGGACAGTGGAATGAAAAACTGTTTTTT
TRBJ1-1	TRBV5-1	.	TRBD1	CASSPVGQGALGTEAFF	TGCGCCAGCAGCCCAGTGGGACAGGGGGCGCTGGGCACTGAAGCTTTCTTT
TRBJ2-7	TRBV19	once	.	CASSIGTGIAEQYF	TGTGCCAGTAGTATAGGGACGGGAATCGCCGAGCAGTACTTC
TRBJ2-3	TRBV30	.	TRBD1	CAWKRKGANTQYF	TGTGCCTGGAAGCGCAAGGGGGCGAATACGCAGTATTTT
TRBJ2-1	TRBV28	.	.	CASSFGYNEQFF	TGTGCCAGCAGTTTCGGCTACAATGAGCAGTTCTTC
TRBJ1-2	TRBV27	.	.	CASSLSRGYGYTF	TGTGCCAGCAGTTTGAGTCGGGGGTATGGCTACACCTTC
TRBJ2-7	TRBV6-5	once	.	CASSYSSRVYEQYF	TGTGCCAGCAGTTACTCAAGCAGGGTCTACGAGCAGTACTTC
TRBJ2-7	TRBV4-3	.	TRBD1	CASSQESGGRYEQYF	TGCGCCAGCAGCCAAGAATCAGGGGGCAGGTACGAGCAGTACTTC
TRBJ2-2	TRBV7-3	once	.	CASRSGSSNTGELFF	TGTGCCAGCAGGAGCGGGTCCTCGAACACCGGGGAGCTGTTTTTT
TRBJ1-1	TRBV4-1	.	.	CASSQERVRNTEAFF	TGCGCCAGCAGCCAAGAAAGGGTCAGAAACACTGAAGCTTTCTTT
TRBJ1-2	TRBV19	.	.	CASSLTGAYGYTF	TGTGCCAGTAGTCTTACGGGGGCCTATGGCTACACCTTC
TRBJ1-3	TRBV27	.	TRBD1	CASSSLQGARGNTIYF	TGTGCCAGCAGTTCCTTACAGGGGGCTAGAGGAAACACCATATATTTT
TRBJ2-7	TRBV11-2	.	TRBD1	CASSPTRQGKTEQYF	TGTGCCAGCAGCCCTACTAGACAGGGTAAAACTGAGCAGTACTTC
TRBJ2-4	TRBV15	.	TRBD1	CATSRRQGIAKNIQYF	TGTGCCACCAGCAGGCGACAGGGGATAGCCAAAAACATTCAGTACTTC
TRBJ1-1	TRBV29-1	once	.	CSVAEREDTEAFF	TGCAGCGTTGCTGAGAGGGAGGACACTGAAGCTTTCTTT
TRBJ2-7	TRBV2	.	TRBD2	CASSEGLAGVYEQYF	TGTGCCAGCAGTGAGGGACTAGCGGGAGTGTACGAGCAGTACTTC